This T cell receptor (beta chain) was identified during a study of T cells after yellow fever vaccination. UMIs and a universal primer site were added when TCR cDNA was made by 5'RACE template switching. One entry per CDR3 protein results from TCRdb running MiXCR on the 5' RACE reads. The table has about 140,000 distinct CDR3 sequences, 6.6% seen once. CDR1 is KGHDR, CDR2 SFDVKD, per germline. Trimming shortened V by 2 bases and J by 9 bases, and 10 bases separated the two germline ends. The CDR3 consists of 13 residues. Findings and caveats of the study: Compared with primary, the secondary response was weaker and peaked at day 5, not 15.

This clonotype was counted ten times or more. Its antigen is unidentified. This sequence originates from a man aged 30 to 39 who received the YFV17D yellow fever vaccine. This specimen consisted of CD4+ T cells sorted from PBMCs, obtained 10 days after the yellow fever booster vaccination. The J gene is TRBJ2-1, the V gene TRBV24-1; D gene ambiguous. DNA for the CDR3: TGTGCCACCAGTGATTCCTCTCGGGCTGAGCAGTTCTTC. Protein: CATSDSSRAEQFF.